The 28 T cell receptor beta chains reported below all come from one sample, sequenced in a study of long-term antiretroviral therapy in people with HIV. Investigators performed immunoSEQ version v3.0 at survey level. Libraries were prepared by immunoSEQ multiplex PCR; TCRdb keeps only in-frame clonotypes and omits some of them. The repertoire has roughly 35,000 clones, around 85% of them found once; the top ten carry 3.5% to 5%. The specimen comprised unsorted PBMCs, sampled approximately 3.3 years after starting antiretroviral therapy. Receptor source: a man in his late teens or twenties with HIV.

The chain carries TRBV5-1 and TRBJ2-3; no firm D call. V shed 0 bases and J shed 2 bases, with 16 bases lying between them. In germline, CDR1 is SGHRS, CDR2 YFSETQ. CDR3 length: 17 residues. In DNA, the CDR3 is TGCGCCAGCAGCTTGGGCAGCCTGATAGATCCCACAGATACGCAGTATTTT. This gives the protein CASSLGSLIDPTDTQYF.

The chain has TRBV18 and TRBJ2-3, with D unclear. The V and J ends lost 0 bases and 0 bases respectively, with 10 bases between them. There are 16 residues in the CDR3. Germline lookup yields CDR1 KGHSH and CDR2 LQKENI. CDR3 residues: CASSPPSARSTDTQYF. The CDR3, as DNA: TGTGCCAGCTCACCACCCTCCGCACGGAGCACAGATACGCAGTATTTT.

A single count supports this clone. The chain couples TRBV7-6 to TRBJ1-1; 7 bases are shared with TRBD1. Germline V gene data show CDR1 as SGHVS and CDR2 as FNYEAQ. Trimming took 3 bases from V and 3 from J; bases not matched to a gene: 4. There are 14 residues in the CDR3. CDR3 in amino acids: CASSFRTGDTEAFF. The CDR3 DNA reads TGTGCCAGCAGCTTCAGGACAGGCGACACTGAAGCTTTCTTT.

V gene TRBV9 combines with J gene TRBJ1-1, with D possibly matching TRBD1 (6 bases). Germline V CDR1 and CDR2: SGDLS, YYNGEE. V lost 5 bases and J lost 12, with 20 bases in between. There are 13 residues in the CDR3. CDR3 residues: CASRAEGGSVSFF. For the CDR3, the DNA is TGTGCCAGCAGGGCCGAGGGGGGGTCCGTTTCTTTCTTT. Combining the CDR3 with reference TRBV9 and TRBJ1-1 gives the whole variable domain DSGVTQTPKHLITATGQRVTLRCSPRSGDLSVYWYQQSLDQGLQFLIQYYNGEERAKGNILERFSAQQFPDLHSELNLSSLELGDSALYFCASRAEGGSVSFFGQGTRLTVV.

The CDR3 sequence: CSVVSGEKLFF. Written as DNA, the CDR3 is TGCAGCGTTGTTTCGGGGGAAAAACTGTTTTTT. This rearrangement joins TRBV29-1 to TRBJ1-4, with D hard to call. Germline V gene lookup returns CDR1 SQVTM and CDR2 ANQGSEA. V was pared by 4 bases and J by 8 bases, with 8 bases between. The CDR3 has 11 amino acids.

The rearrangement joins TRBV4-1 to TRBJ1-4; 8 nucleotides agree with TRBD1. The J segment lost 7 bases and the V segment lost 4 bases, leaving 23 bases of the junction unmatched. The length of the CDR3 is 20 residues. The germline CDR1 and CDR2 sequences are MGHRA and YSYEKL. Written as DNA, the CDR3 is TGCGCCAGCAGCCTTCTGCCGCGGACAGGGAAGATATTTGGCGGTGAAAAACTGTTTTTT. Its translation: CASSLLPRTGKIFGGEKLFF.

The chain has TRBV7-9 and TRBJ2-1, with D possibly being TRBD1 (5 bases). With 7 bases removed from V and 6 bases from J, the gap between germline ends came to 16 bases. The germline V gene encodes CDR1 SEHNR and CDR2 FQNEAQ (reference sequence). The CDR3 is 14 amino acids. CDR3 DNA: TGTGCCAGCAAGTCAGGGAATTTCGCCAATGAGCAGTTCTTC. Amino acid sequence: CASKSGNFANEQFF.

The V gene is TRBV5-6, the J gene TRBJ1-5, with a weak D call TRBD1 (5 bases). From germline, CDR1 is SGHDT and CDR2 YYEEEE. The V end lost 4 bases, the J end lost 2 bases, and 25 bases lay between the germline ends. The CDR3 covers 19 residues. The CDR3 sequence is CASSRYSPGPRGGNQPQHF. In nucleotides, the CDR3 is TGTGCCAGCAGCCGGTACAGCCCAGGGCCTCGCGGGGGCAATCAGCCCCAGCATTTT.

The chain employs TRBV19 and TRBJ2-7, with 10 nucleotides matching TRBD1. Germline V gene sequence: CDR1 LNHDA, CDR2 SQIVND (reference sequence). J gave up 6 bases and V 3 bases, and 8 bases lay outside the gene matches. The CDR3 spans 15 residues. CDR3 loop: CASSMVGTGVTEQYF. The CDR3 DNA reads as TGTGCCAGTAGTATGGTGGGGACAGGGGTGACCGAGCAGTACTTC.

This sequence joins TRBV29-1 and TRBJ1-1, with D perhaps TRBD1 (6 bases). Germline CDR1 and CDR2: SQVTM and ANQGSEA. The CDR3 is made up of 14 amino acids. The V and J ends lost 3 bases and 3 bases respectively, with 14 bases between them. The CDR3 nucleotides are TGCAGCGTTGACTCCCGGGGGGGGCACACTGAAGCTTTCTTT. It translates to CSVDSRGGHTEAFF.

The chain links TRBV7-8 to TRBJ2-1; tentatively, D is TRBD1 (6 bases). Trimming cost V 6 bases and J 5 bases, with 20 bases left between them. The CDR3 length is 16 residues. Germline values: CDR1 SGHVS, CDR2 FQNEAQ. This CDR3 reads CASSFRRTGYHNEQFF. The CDR3, as DNA: TGTGCCAGCAGTTTTAGACGCACAGGGTACCACAATGAGCAGTTCTTC.

This clone appeared a few times. This chain joins TRBV2 and TRBJ1-1; D gene unclear. The CDR3 runs 12 residues. Per germline, CDR1 SNHLY and CDR2 FYNNEI. V was cut by 8 bases and J by 1 base, with 8 bases left in between. The CDR3 coding sequence is TGTGCCAGCGGACGGGGGAACACTGAAGCTTTCTTT. Translation gives CASGRGNTEAFF.

The V call is TRBV6-5, the J call TRBJ2-7; D is perhaps TRBD1 or TRBD2 (6 bases each). V was shortened by 2 bases and J by 5 bases, with 16 bases between the two germline ends. The CDR3 has 15 amino acids. Germline CDR1 reads MNHEY; CDR2 reads SVGAGI. The CDR3 nucleotides are TGTGCCAGCAGTTACACGGGGGCGAAGGGGAACGAGCAGTACTTC. This translates into CASSYTGAKGNEQYF.

J is TRBJ1-1 and V is TRBV28, with D hard to call. From germline, CDR1 is MDHEN and CDR2 SYDVKM. Trimming removed 2 bases from V and 2 bases from J, with 6 bases in between. CDR3 length equals 13 residues. CDR3 DNA: TGTGCCAGCAGTTTAACGCCAAACACTGAAGCTTTCTTT. Its protein is CASSLTPNTEAFF.

The chain has TRBV7-9 and TRBJ2-5, with TRBD2 identical over 8 bases. Gene TRBJ2-7 matches the end of the DNA better, so the J call may be wrong. CDR1 and CDR2 from the germline V gene are SEHNR and FQNEAQ (reference sequence). This CDR3 has 14 amino acids. The CDR3 loop is CASTPSGSSYEQYF. The DNA of the CDR3 is TGTGCCAGCACCCCCAGCGGGAGCTCCTACGAGCAGTACTTC.

The chain uses TRBV6-5 and TRBJ2-7; D is uncertain. This CDR3 is built from 12 residues. The germline V and J ends were trimmed by 6 bases and 3 bases, with 9 bases remaining between them. From germline, CDR1 is MNHEY and CDR2 SVGAGI. CDR3 sequence (DNA): TGTGCCAGCAGCTCCACCGTCTACGAGCAGTACTTC. Its protein product is CASSSTVYEQYF.

The chain combines TRBV10-1 with TRBJ1-1; 11 positions match TRBD1. After removal of 3 bases from V and 11 bases from J, the junction contained 17 bases not matched to a gene. CDR1 is WNHNN, CDR2 SYGVQD, per germline (reference sequence). This CDR3 region has 17 residues. CDR3 bases: TGCGCCAGCAGTGACACGGTACGTCCAGGACAGGGGGCCGAGGCTTTCTTT. It codes for CASSDTVRPGQGAEAFF.

V usage is TRBV19 and J usage is TRBJ1-5, with D hard to call. This CDR3 has 16 amino acids. Trimming cost V 5 bases and J 1 base, with 15 bases left between them. The germline V gene encodes CDR1 LNHDA and CDR2 SQIVND (reference sequence). CDR3 nucleotide sequence: TGTGCCAGTAGTCCACTCTTAAGGTCGAGCAATCAGCCCCAGCATTTT. This encodes CASSPLLRSSNQPQHF.

The gene calls are TRBV9 and TRBJ2-1, with D unclear. The V end was cut by 3 bases, the J end by 2 bases, with 12 bases between. Germline loops: CDR1 SGDLS, CDR2 YYNGEE. This CDR3 is built from 15 residues. CDR3 residues: CASSEQGNAYNEQFF. In nucleotides, the CDR3 is TGTGCCAGCAGCGAACAAGGAAACGCCTACAATGAGCAGTTCTTC. Looking up the rest from reference TRBV9 and TRBJ2-1 gives the full variable domain: DSGVTQTPKHLITATGQRVTLRCSPRSGDLSVYWYQQSLDQGLQFLIQYYNGEERAKGNILERFSAQQFPDLHSELNLSSLELGDSALYFCASSEQGNAYNEQFFGPGTRLTVL.

This sequence joins TRBV5-1 and TRBJ2-1, with D perhaps matching TRBD2 (6 bases). Germline V CDR1 and CDR2: SGHRS, YFSETQ. The V end lost 4 bases, the J end lost 8 bases, and 16 bases lay between the germline ends. This CDR3 is built from 14 residues. CDR3 sequence (DNA): TGCGCCAGCAGCCCCCTGCGGGGAGGCGATGAGCAGTTCTTC. It is translated as CASSPLRGGDEQFF. The full variable domain, in which reference TRBV5-1 and TRBJ2-1 provide the parts outside the CDR3, is KAGVTQTPRYLIKTRGQQVTLSCSPISGHRSVSWYQQTPGQGLQFLFEYFSETQRNKGNFPGRFSGRQFSNSRSEMNVSTLELGDSALYLCASSPLRGGDEQFFGPGTRLTVL.

V gene TRBV9 combines with J gene TRBJ2-1; D is perhaps TRBD2 (6 bases). In germline, CDR1 is SGDLS, CDR2 YYNGEE. This CDR3 spans 17 amino acids. V lost 0 bases to trimming and J lost 0 bases, with 13 bases between them. CDR3 DNA: TGTGCCAGCAGCGTAGTTGGAGCGGGTTACTCCTACAATGAGCAGTTCTTC. It encodes CASSVVGAGYSYNEQFF. Supplemented by reference TRBV9 and TRBJ2-1, the full variable domain reads DSGVTQTPKHLITATGQRVTLRCSPRSGDLSVYWYQQSLDQGLQFLIQYYNGEERAKGNILERFSAQQFPDLHSELNLSSLELGDSALYFCASSVVGAGYSYNEQFFGPGTRLTVL.

The rearrangement uses TRBV27 and TRBJ2-2; TRBD2 is a possible D gene (7 bases). V dropped 5 bases and J dropped 2 bases, with 18 bases sitting between them. The germline gives CDR1 MNHEY, CDR2 SMNVEV (reference sequence). The CDR3 sequence is 17 residues long. CDR3 amino acids: CASSLQGRGYNTGELFF. The CDR3 bases are TGTGCCAGCAGTCTTCAGGGGAGGGGGTATAACACCGGGGAGCTGTTTTTT.

The count of this clone is one. The chain employs TRBV5-4 and TRBJ2-7; 9 nucleotides line up with TRBD1. Trimming at V came to 4 bases and at J to 6 bases, leaving 5 bases not matched to a gene. Per germline, CDR1 SGHNT and CDR2 YYREEE (reference sequence). The CDR3 length is 13 residues. DNA for the CDR3: TGTGCCAGCAGCCCCTTGACAGGGGGCGAGCAGTACTTC. Encoded protein: CASSPLTGGEQYF.

This clone has only one observation. This rearrangement joins TRBV11-2 to TRBJ2-1; D not certain. V dropped 1 base and J dropped 6 bases, with 7 bases sitting between them. CDR1 and CDR2 (germline): SGHAT, FQNNGV. The CDR3 extends over 13 amino acids. The CDR3 reads CASSLGVINEQFF. CDR3 coding DNA: TGTGCCAGCAGCTTAGGAGTTATCAATGAGCAGTTCTTC.

V usage is TRBV11-2 and J usage is TRBJ1-4; D is uncertain. V dropped 3 bases and J dropped 8 bases, with 19 bases sitting between them. Germline V gives CDR1 SGHAT, CDR2 FQNNGV. The CDR3 is made up of 16 amino acids. The CDR3 DNA reads TGTGCCAGCAGCTTTATTAGGGCCGAGCCGAGAGAAAAACTGTTTTTT. Translated: CASSFIRAEPREKLFF.

The V gene is TRBV11-3, the J gene TRBJ1-4; D is undetermined. The germline CDR1 and CDR2 sequences are SGHNT and YENEEA. The V and J ends lost 5 bases and 5 bases respectively, with 9 bases between them. CDR3 size: 13 residues. CDR3 nucleotide sequence: TGTGCCAGCAGCAAAGGACGGAATGAAAAACTGTTTTTT. Translating gives CASSKGRNEKLFF. Looking up the rest from reference TRBV11-3 and TRBJ1-4 gives the full variable domain: EAGVVQSPRYKIIEKKQPVAFWCNPISGHNTLYWYLQNLGQGPELLIRYENEEAVDDSQLPKDRFSAERLKGVDSTLKIQPAELGDSAVYLCASSKGRNEKLFFGSGTQLSVL.

This chain joins TRBV6-1 and TRBJ2-7; TRBD2 might be the D (5 bases). The CDR3 has 13 residues. The germline CDR1 and CDR2 sequences are MNHNS and SASEGT. Trimming removed 5 bases at V and 3 bases at J, with 11 bases between. The CDR3 region has the DNA TGTGCCAGCAGTTTTAGCGTCGACTACGAGCAGTACTTC. This encodes CASSFSVDYEQYF.

This clone was observed once. The chain combines TRBV14 with TRBJ1-5, with D possibly matching TRBD1 (6 bases). There are 16 residues in the CDR3. Trimming cost V 4 bases and J 2 bases, with 15 bases left between them. Germline CDR1 reads SGHDN; CDR2 reads FVKESK. CDR3 region: CASSRTGHLGNQPQHF. The CDR3, as DNA: TGTGCCAGCAGCCGGACGGGACATCTAGGCAATCAGCCCCAGCATTTT.